The clone carrying this T cell receptor (beta chain) has more than one count but fewer than ten. Its antigen remains unknown. This sample stems from a study of T-cell reconstitution after alpha-beta-depleted transplantation in children. Study-level findings and limits: It was reported that alpha-beta T cells came from several hundred expanded graft clones (about two months after transplant). T-cell counts and diversity were attributed mostly to newly produced T cells one year after transplant.

V dropped 1 base and J dropped 6; count of bases not matched to a gene: 8. CDR3 length: 16 residues. CDR1 is KGHSY and CDR2 is FQNENV in the germline V gene. Construction of the TCRbeta library involved unique molecular identifiers. Each CDR3 protein is one row after TCRdb ran MiXCR on the PCR reads. The table has hundreds of thousands of distinct CDR3 sequences, about 12% seen once; the top ten hold 0.79%. This clonotype was obtained from a girl aged 2 to 10 with congenital amegakaryocytic thrombocytopenia, due to receive a stem cell transplant. The rearrangement uses TRBV16 and TRBJ2-4, with 8 bases matching TRBD2. Specimen: PBMCs, collected before TCRalphabeta/CD19-depleted stem cell transplant. The CDR3 nucleotides are TGTGCCAGCAGCCAATTGGCGGGGGGAGCTCGAAACATTCAGTACTTC. Translated: CASSQLAGGARNIQYF.